A single sample is the source of the 9 T cell receptor beta chains below, sequenced in a study of OX40 agonist ivuxolimab in advanced cancers. This table comes from immunoSEQ multiplex PCR, and its TCRdb copy is limited to in-frame clones, with some not included. The sample has about 10,000 clones; approximately 80% are singletons. This sample comprised CD4+ or CD8+ T cells sorted from blood, obtained in a trial of the OX40 agonist ivuxolimab. These receptor sequences come from an adult with an advanced solid tumor such as melanoma, head and neck, liver or kidney cancer.

The chain recombines TRBV7-9 with TRBJ2-7; no firm D call. The CDR3 contains 13 residues. Trimming removed 1 base from V and 5 bases from J, with 9 bases in between. CDR1 and CDR2 (germline): SEHNR, FQNEAQ (reference sequence). The CDR3 protein is CASSLVYSDEQYF. For the CDR3, the DNA is TGTGCCAGCAGCTTAGTCTATTCGGACGAGCAGTACTTC.

The chain employs TRBV11-3 and TRBJ2-5; D is possibly TRBD1 (5 bases). Germline V CDR1 and CDR2: SGHNT, YENEEA. The V and J ends lost 5 bases and 3 bases respectively, with 16 bases between them. This CDR3 spans 15 amino acids. The CDR3 sequence: CASSPRTGREETQYF. The DNA of the CDR3 is TGTGCCAGCAGCCCCCGCACGGGCAGGGAAGAGACCCAGTACTTC.

The gene calls are TRBV4-3 and TRBJ1-1; 8 nucleotides line up with TRBD1. V lost 3 bases to trimming and J lost 2 bases; unmatched junction nucleotides: 11. The CDR3 is 17 amino acids. Germline CDR1 LGHNA, CDR2 YSLEER. Here the CDR3 DNA reads TGCGCCAGCAGCCAGGACAGGGCCAACCCTGTAAACACTGAAGCTTTCTTT. Translated: CASSQDRANPVNTEAFF.

This chain connects TRBV4-3 to TRBJ2-1; perhaps TRBD1 as D (5 bases). The CDR3 sequence is 14 residues long. The V end lost 1 base, the J end lost 7 bases, and 11 bases lay between the germline ends. The V gene's germline CDR1 is LGHNA and CDR2 YSLEER. CDR3: CASSQVAGSNEQFF. CDR3 in DNA: TGCGCCAGCAGCCAAGTTGCAGGGTCGAATGAGCAGTTCTTC.

The rearrangement uses TRBV5-4 and TRBJ2-1, with D tentatively TRBD1 (5 bases). V was trimmed by 0 bases and J by 6 bases, leaving 10 bases between them. Germline-derived CDR1 and CDR2 are SGHNT and YYREEE (reference sequence). This CDR3 has 14 residues. CDR3 amino acids: CASSLARTLNEQFF. The CDR3 DNA reads as TGTGCCAGCAGCTTGGCCAGGACACTCAATGAGCAGTTCTTC.

The chain couples TRBV2 to TRBJ2-7; 10 bases match TRBD1. Germline assignment: CDR1 SNHLY and CDR2 FYNNEI. This CDR3 spans 14 amino acids. V dropped 7 bases and J dropped 5; count of bases not matched to a gene: 8. The CDR3 protein is CASTTGTGVDEQYF. CDR3 sequence (DNA): TGTGCCAGCACCACCGGGACAGGGGTCGACGAGCAGTACTTC. The variable domain in full, with the rest retrieved from reference TRBV2 and TRBJ2-7, is EPEVTQTPSHQVTQMGQEVILRCVPISNHLYFYWYRQILGQKVEFLVSFYNNEISEKSEIFDDQFSVERPDGSNFTLKIRSTKLEDSAMYFCASTTGTGVDEQYFGPGTRLTVT.

The chain couples TRBV9 to TRBJ2-1; 15 bases align to TRBD2. V lost 5 bases and J lost 4; bases outside the gene matches: 7. Looked up from germline, CDR1 is SGDLS and CDR2 is YYNGEE. The CDR3 sequence is 17 residues long. DNA of the CDR3: TGTGCCAGCAGTGCCGGGACTAGCGGGGGGCGATACAATGAGCAGTTCTTC. Its translation is CASSAGTSGGRYNEQFF.

The chain recombines TRBV21-1 with TRBJ1-1; no check of the table's D call, TRBD1, against the DNA was made. TRBV21-1 is noted as a pseudogene. The CDR3 spans 14 residues. The CDR3 nucleotides are TGTGCCAGCGGCAAAAGTCAACAGTACGATGAAGCTTTCTTT. Translating it yields CASGKSQQYDEAFF.

This chain connects TRBV18 to TRBJ2-3; D is unclear. Trimming left V 4 bases short and J 0 bases short, with 8 bases between. CDR3 length equals 14 residues. Germline lookup yields CDR1 KGHSH and CDR2 LQKENI. Here the CDR3 DNA reads TGTGCCAGCTCACTAGGGCTCAGCACAGATACGCAGTATTTT. This codes for CASSLGLSTDTQYF.